This TCR beta chain was observed in a study of blood T cells in healthy people across ages. Study-level findings and limits: More naive CD4+ cells and higher diversity marked long-lived donors relative to aged donors. TCR beta diversity correlated strongly with naive T cell percentage. The unsorted PBMCs prevented any conclusive comparison of naive versus antigen-experienced cells. The study lacked donor CMV status, which possibly confounded expanded clonotype changes.

On this clonotype: Its antigen is as yet unknown.

A second PCR of roughly 7 to 11 cycles used a sample-barcoded 5' primer and a J-beta primer mix. One entry per CDR3 protein, called by TCRdb with MiXCR from the 5' RACE reads. This repertoire shows about 1,600,000 distinct CDR3 sequences, approximately 42% found once; its top ten account for less than 8%. Germline assignment: CDR1 SGHAT and CDR2 FQNNGV. CDR3 length: 14 amino acids. The chain recombines TRBV11-2 with TRBJ2-7; D may be TRBD1 (6 bases). The J call may be in error: the DNA end matches TRBJ2-5 better. The origin of this receptor is a woman under 30 in good health. The sample was blood. The CDR3 bases are TGTGCCAGCAGCTTAGTAAGGGGGAACGTGACCCAGTACTTC. Translation: CASSLVRGNVTQYF.